This entry concerns a single TCR beta chain. The entry originates in a study of T cell changes during pregnancy in multiple sclerosis. Trimming left V 4 bases short and J 0 bases short, with 13 bases between. CDR3 size: 15 residues. The V gene's germline CDR1 is SGHKS and CDR2 YYEKEE (reference sequence). Libraries were prepared by immunoSEQ multiplex PCR; TCRdb keeps only in-frame clonotypes and omits some of them. The profile shows about 100,000 clones, 80% to 95% of them singletons. The source was peripheral blood, collected after pregnancy. The rearrangement joins TRBV5-5 to TRBJ1-1; the D gene is possibly TRBD1 (6 bases). The clonotype was recovered from a female donor with multiple sclerosis, enrolled in a pregnancy study. The CDR3 loop reads CASSIFDRLNTEAFF. CDR3 bases: TGTGCCAGCAGCATATTCGACAGGTTGAACACTGAAGCTTTCTTT. The complete variable domain, with remaining parts taken from reference TRBV5-5 and TRBJ1-1, reads DAGVTQSPTHLIKTRGQQVTLRCSPISGHKSVSWYQQVLGQGPQFIFQYYEKEERGRGNFPDRFSARQFPNYSSELNVNALLLGDSALYLCASSIFDRLNTEAFFGQGTRLTVV.